This T cell receptor (beta chain) is from a study of a mutant IDH1 vaccine in newly diagnosed glioma. Study-wide background: Patients got their first vaccination 4-6 weeks after radiotherapy alone, or with temozolomide cycles. Most had both radiotherapy and temozolomide beforehand; others had only one. The week-35 safety follow-up was V12, and the week-47 study end was V13.

Generated by immunoSEQ multiplex PCR, the TCRdb table keeps only in-frame clones and is missing some. The sample carries about 56,000 clones, 85% to 90% recorded once. CDR1 is LNHNV, CDR2 YYDKDF, per germline (reference sequence). This CDR3 has 14 amino acids. V gave up 1 base and J gave up 4 bases, with 11 bases separating them. For this clone: Antigen specificity is unknown.

As for time point: week 35, safety follow-up. The investigators gave 300 ug of mutant IDH1 20-mer peptide in each vaccine dose, together with topical imiquimod. The chain uses TRBV15 and TRBJ2-7, with a weak D call TRBD2 (5 bases). The receptor comes from a man aged 35 to 55 with glioma. Sequenced material: PBMCs, taken from a glioma patient whose treatment included an IDH1 peptide vaccine. The CDR3 reads CATSRVSAEYEQYF. CDR3 DNA: TGTGCCACCAGCAGAGTCTCAGCGGAATACGAGCAGTACTTC. The whole variable domain, filled in from reference TRBV15 and TRBJ2-7, reads DAMVIQNPRYQVTQFGKPVTLSCSQTLNHNVMYWYQQKSSQAPKLLFHYYDKDFNNEADTPDNFQSRRPNTSFCFLDIRSPGLGDTAMYLCATSRVSAEYEQYFGPGTRLTVT.